This TCR beta chain was documented in a study of CD8 T cells in ankylosing spondylitis (dated by TCRdb to 2016 to 2017). Describing the broader study: T cell receptor beta repertoires were profiled in healthy donors and ankylosing spondylitis patients so that disease-linked TCR variants could be found. Peripheral blood was sampled, and synovial fluid was also collected from ankylosing spondylitis patients. The whole study cohort included 108 healthy donors and around 25 ankylosing spondylitis patients. What the study reported, not specific to this receptor: Blood from ankylosing spondylitis patients appeared to be characterized by a TCR beta motif made up of under ten highly homologous amino acid variants. The disease-linked clones showed a CD8+ phenotype and occurred at relatively low frequencies in peripheral blood. Some TCR beta motif variants had previously been reported in synovial fluid and blood of reactive arthritis patients, which suggested common disease-initiation mechanisms. The disease-linked clones were reported to be significantly enriched in matched synovial fluid samples from ankylosing spondylitis patients.

This sample was sequenced with an Illumina HiSeq 2500. Quantitative 5'-RACE with molecular barcodes was the method used to prepare the TCR beta libraries. Turning to the authors' computational methods: Disease-linked TCR variants were identified with a new computational method built on a probabilistic model of VDJ rearrangement. In-frame beta chains were kept once TCRdb had trimmed the public reads at Q25 with fastp and called clones with MiXCR. One record per CDR3 amino acid sequence lists the most common genes and DNA. The V and J calls shown here were made by TCRdb, not taken from the authors' results. For this sample the table gives fewer than 550,000 distinct CDR3 sequences, of which 5.3% were detected only once. In total, the top ten clones hold roughly 3.5% of the sample. This clonotype was observed a handful of times. No cognate antigen has been identified for it. Base-call qualities are not available, and no considerably larger clone is one nucleotide away.

The germline V gene sets CDR1 to MNHEY and CDR2 to SVGEGT. There are 12 amino acids in the CDR3, from cysteine to phenylalanine inclusive. The retained sequence is limited to the CDR3, 36 bases, with the frame set at the first base. The V and J ends are trimmed by 7 bases and 4 bases, leaving 9 bases between them. The receptor was isolated from a male donor with ankylosing spondylitis. The specimen sequenced was blood, either unsorted or a sorted T cell fraction (not recorded which). The chain links TRBV6-2 or TRBV6-3 with TRBJ2-3, with the D gene not confidently named. The CDR3 loop reads CASKKQPDTQYF. The DNA sequence is as follows: TGTGCCAGCAAGAAACAGCCAGATACGCAGTATTTT.